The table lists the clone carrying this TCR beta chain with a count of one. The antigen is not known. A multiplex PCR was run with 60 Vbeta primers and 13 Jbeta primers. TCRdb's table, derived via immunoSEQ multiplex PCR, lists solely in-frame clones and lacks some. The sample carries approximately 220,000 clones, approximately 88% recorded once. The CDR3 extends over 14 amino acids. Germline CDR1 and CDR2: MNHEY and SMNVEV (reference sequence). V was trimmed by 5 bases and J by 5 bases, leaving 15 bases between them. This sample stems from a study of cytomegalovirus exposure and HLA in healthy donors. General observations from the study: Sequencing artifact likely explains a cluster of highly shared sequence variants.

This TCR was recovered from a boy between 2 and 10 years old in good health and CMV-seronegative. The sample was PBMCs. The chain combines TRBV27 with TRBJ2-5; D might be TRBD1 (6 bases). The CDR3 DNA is TGTGCCAGCAGTCTGACAGGCCCAAGGGAGACCCAGTACTTC. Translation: CASSLTGPRETQYF.